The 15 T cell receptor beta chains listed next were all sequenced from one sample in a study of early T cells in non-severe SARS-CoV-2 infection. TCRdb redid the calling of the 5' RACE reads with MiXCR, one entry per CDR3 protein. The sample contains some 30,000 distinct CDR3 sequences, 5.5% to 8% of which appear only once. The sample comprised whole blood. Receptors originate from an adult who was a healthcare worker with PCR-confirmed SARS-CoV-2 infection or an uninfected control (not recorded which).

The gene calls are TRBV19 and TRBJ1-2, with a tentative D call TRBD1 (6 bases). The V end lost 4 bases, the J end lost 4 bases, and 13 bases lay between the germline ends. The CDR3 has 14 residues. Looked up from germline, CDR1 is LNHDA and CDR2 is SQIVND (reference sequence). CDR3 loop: CASSSQGKGYGYTF. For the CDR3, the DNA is TGTGCCAGTAGTAGCCAGGGGAAGGGCTATGGCTACACCTTC.

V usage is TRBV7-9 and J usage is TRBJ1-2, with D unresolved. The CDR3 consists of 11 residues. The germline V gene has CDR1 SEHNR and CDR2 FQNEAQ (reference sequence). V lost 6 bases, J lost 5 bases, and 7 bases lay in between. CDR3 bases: TGTGCCAGCAGTTTAACATATGGCTACACCTTC. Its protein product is CASSLTYGYTF.

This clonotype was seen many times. DNA of the CDR3: TGCGCCAGCAGGGGAGACTACAATGAGCAGTTCTTC. As protein: CASRGDYNEQFF. The chain has TRBV5-1 and TRBJ2-1; D might be TRBD2 (5 bases). CDR3 length equals 12 residues. Trimming took 5 bases from V and 3 from J, leaving 6 bases between them. Germline V CDR1 and CDR2: SGHRS, YFSETQ. The variable domain in full, completed from reference TRBV5-1 and TRBJ2-1, reads KAGVTQTPRYLIKTRGQQVTLSCSPISGHRSVSWYQQTPGQGLQFLFEYFSETQRNKGNFPGRFSGRQFSNSRSEMNVSTLELGDSALYLCASRGDYNEQFFGPGTRLTVL.

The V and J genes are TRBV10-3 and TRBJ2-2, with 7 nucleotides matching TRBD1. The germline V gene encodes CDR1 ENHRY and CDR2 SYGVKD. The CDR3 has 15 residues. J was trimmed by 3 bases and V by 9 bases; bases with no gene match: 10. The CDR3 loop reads CAICMDRSDTGELFF. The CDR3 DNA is TGTGCCATATGCATGGACAGGTCGGACACCGGGGAGCTGTTTTTT.

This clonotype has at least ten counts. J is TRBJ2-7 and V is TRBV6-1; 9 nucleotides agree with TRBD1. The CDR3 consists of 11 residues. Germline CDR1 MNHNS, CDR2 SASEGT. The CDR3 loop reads CGTGGFSEQYF. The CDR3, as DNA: TGTGGCACAGGGGGCTTCAGCGAGCAGTACTTC.

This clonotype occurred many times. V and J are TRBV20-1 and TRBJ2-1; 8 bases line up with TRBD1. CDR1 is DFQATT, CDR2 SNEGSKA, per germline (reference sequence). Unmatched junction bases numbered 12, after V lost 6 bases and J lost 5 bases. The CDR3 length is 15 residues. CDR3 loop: CSAHGRDRYHNEQFF. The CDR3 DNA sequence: TGCAGTGCCCATGGGCGGGACAGGTACCACAATGAGCAGTTCTTC.

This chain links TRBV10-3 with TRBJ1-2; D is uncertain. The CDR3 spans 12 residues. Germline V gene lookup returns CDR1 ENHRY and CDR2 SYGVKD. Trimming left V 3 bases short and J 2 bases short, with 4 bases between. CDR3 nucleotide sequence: TGTGCCATCAGTGAACAGAACTATGGCTACACCTTC. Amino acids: CAISEQNYGYTF.

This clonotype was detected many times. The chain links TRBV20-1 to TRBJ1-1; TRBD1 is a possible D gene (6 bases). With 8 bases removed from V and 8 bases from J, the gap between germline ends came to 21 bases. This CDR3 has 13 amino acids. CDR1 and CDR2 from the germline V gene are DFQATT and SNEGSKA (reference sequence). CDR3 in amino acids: CSPSISGHIEAFF. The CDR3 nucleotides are TGCAGTCCAAGTATCTCGGGACACATAGAAGCTTTCTTT.

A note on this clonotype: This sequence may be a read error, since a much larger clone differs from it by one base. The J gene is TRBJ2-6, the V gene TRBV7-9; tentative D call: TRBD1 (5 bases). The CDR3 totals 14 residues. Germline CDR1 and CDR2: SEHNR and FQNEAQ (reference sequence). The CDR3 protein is CASSFSSGADVLTF. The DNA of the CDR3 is TGTGCCAGCAGCTTCAGCTCTGGGGCCGACGTCCTGACTTTC. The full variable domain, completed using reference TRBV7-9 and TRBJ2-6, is DTGVSQNPRHKITKRGQNVTFRCDPISEHNRLYWYRQTLGQGPEFLTYFQNEAQLEKSRLLSDRFSAERPKGSFSTLEIQRTEQGDSAMYLCASSFSSGADVLTFGAGSRLTVL.

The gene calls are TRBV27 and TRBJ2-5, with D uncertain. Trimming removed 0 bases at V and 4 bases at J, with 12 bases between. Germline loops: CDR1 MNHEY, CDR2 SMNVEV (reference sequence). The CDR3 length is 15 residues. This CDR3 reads CASSLSWDFAETQYF. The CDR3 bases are TGTGCCAGCAGTTTATCGTGGGATTTCGCAGAGACCCAGTACTTC.

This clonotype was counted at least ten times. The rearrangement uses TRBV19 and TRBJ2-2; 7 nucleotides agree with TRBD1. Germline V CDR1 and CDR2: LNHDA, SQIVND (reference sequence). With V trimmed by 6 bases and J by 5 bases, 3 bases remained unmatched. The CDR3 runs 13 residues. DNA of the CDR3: TGTGCCAGTAGAGCGACAGGGACCGGGGAGCTGTTTTTT. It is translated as CASRATGTGELFF. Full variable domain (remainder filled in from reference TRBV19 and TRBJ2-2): DGGITQSPKYLFRKEGQNVTLSCEQNLNHDAMYWYRQDPGQGLRLIYYSQIVNDFQKGDIAEGYSVSREKKESFPLTVTSAQKNPTAFYLCASRATGTGELFFGEGSRLTVL.

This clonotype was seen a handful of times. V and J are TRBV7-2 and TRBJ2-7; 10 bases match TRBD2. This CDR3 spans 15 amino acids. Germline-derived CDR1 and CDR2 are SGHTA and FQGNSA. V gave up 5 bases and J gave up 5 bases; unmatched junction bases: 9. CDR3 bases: TGTGCCAGCAGCCCCTCCGGGACTAGCGCCCACGAGCAGTACTTC. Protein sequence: CASSPSGTSAHEQYF.

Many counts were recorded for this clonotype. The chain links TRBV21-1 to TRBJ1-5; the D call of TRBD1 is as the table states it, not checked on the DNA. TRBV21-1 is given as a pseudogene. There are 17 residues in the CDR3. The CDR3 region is CASSYPVFGNANQPQHF. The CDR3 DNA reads TGTGCCAGCAGCTACCCTGTATTTGGAAACGCGAATCAGCCCCAGCATTTT.

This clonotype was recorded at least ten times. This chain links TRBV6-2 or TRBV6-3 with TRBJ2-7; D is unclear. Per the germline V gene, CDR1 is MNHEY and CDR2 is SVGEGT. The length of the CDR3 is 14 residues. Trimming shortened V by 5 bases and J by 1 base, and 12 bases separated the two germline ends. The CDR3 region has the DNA TGTGCCAGCAGTCTATTTTCCACGTCCTACGAGCAGTACTTC. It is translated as CASSLFSTSYEQYF.

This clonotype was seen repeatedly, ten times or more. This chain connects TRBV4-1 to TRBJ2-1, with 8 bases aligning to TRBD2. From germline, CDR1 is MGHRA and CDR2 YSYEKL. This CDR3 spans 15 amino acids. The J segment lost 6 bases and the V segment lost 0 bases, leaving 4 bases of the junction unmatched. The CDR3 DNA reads TGCGCCAGCAGCCAAGATGCTAGCGGGTTCAATGAGCAGTTCTTC. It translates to CASSQDASGFNEQFF.